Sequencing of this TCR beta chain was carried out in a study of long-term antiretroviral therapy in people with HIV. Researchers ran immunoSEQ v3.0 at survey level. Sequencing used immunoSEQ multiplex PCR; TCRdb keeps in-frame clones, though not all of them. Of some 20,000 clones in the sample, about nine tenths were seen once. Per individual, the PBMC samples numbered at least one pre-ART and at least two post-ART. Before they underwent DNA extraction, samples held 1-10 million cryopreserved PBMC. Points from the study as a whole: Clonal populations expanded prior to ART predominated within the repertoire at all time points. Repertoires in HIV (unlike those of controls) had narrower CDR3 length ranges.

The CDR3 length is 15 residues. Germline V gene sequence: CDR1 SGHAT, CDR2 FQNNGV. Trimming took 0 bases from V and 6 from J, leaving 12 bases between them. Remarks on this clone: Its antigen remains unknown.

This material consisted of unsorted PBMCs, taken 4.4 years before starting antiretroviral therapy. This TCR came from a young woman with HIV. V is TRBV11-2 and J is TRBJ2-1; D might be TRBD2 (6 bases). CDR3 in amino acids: CASSLELAGFNEQFF. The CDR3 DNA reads TGTGCCAGCAGCTTAGAACTAGCTGGATTCAATGAGCAGTTCTTC.